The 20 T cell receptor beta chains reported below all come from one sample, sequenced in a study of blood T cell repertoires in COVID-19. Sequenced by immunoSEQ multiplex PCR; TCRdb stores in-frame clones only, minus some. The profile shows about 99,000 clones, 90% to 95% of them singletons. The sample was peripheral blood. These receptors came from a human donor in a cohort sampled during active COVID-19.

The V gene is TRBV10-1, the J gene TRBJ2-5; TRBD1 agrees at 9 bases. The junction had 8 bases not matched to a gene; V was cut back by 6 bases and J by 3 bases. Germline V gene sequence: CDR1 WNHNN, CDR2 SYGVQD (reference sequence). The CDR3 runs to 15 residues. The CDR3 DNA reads TGCGCCAGCAGCGATACAGGGGGCAACGAAGAGACCCAGTACTTC. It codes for CASSDTGGNEETQYF.

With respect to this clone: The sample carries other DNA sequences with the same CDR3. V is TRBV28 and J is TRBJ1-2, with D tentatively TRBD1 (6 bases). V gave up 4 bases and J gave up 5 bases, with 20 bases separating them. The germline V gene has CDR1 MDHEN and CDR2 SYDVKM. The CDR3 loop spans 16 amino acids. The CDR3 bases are TGTGCCAGCAGTTCCTTGTCGCGGGGGGGGGCTTATGGCTACACCTTC. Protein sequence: CASSSLSRGGAYGYTF.

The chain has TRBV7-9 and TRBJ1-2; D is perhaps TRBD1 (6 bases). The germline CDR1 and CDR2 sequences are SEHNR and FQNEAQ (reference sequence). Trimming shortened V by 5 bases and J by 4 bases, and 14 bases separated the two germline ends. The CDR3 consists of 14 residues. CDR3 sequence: CASSIQGWGYGYTF. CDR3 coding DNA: TGTGCCAGCAGCATCCAGGGGTGGGGCTATGGCTACACCTTC.

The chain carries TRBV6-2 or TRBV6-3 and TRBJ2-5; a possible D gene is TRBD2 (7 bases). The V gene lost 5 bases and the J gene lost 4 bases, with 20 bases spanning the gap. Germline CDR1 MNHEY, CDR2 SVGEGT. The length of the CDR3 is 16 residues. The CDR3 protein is CASSLRPGGPGETQYF. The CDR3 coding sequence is TGTGCCAGCAGTCTCCGTCCCGGGGGGCCGGGAGAGACCCAGTACTTC.

CDR3 in amino acids: CASSPPSPSGANVLTF. The CDR3 DNA follows: TGTGCCAGCTCACCCCCCAGTCCCTCTGGGGCCAACGTCCTGACTTTC. V usage is TRBV18 and J usage is TRBJ2-6; D not certain. V lost 3 bases, J lost 0 bases, and 9 bases lay in between. This CDR3 has 16 residues. CDR1 and CDR2 from the germline V gene are KGHSH and LQKENI.

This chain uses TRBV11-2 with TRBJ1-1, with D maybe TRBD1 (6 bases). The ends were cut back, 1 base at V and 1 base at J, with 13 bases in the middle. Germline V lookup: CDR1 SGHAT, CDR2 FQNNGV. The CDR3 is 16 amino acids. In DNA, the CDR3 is TGTGCCAGCAGCTTAGGAGGGACAACGAAGAACACTGAAGCTTTCTTT. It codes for CASSLGGTTKNTEAFF.

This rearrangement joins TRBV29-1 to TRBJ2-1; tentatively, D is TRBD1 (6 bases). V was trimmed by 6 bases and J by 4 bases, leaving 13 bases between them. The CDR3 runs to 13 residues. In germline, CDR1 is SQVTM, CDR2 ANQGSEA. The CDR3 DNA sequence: TGCAGCGTCCAAGGGGGTGTGTACAATGAGCAGTTCTTC. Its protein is CSVQGGVYNEQFF.

The CDR3 region has the DNA TGCAGCGTTTGGGACAGGGGCTACGAGCAGTACTTC. Amino acids: CSVWDRGYEQYF. The genes are TRBV29-1 and TRBJ2-7; 10 nucleotides agree with TRBD1. This CDR3 is 12 amino acids long. Trimming cost V 5 bases and J 3 bases; bases outside gene matches: 1. The germline V gene has CDR1 SQVTM and CDR2 ANQGSEA.

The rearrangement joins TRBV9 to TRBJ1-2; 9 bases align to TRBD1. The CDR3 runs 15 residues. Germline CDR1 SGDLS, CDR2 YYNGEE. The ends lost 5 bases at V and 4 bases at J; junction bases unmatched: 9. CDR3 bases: TGTGCCAGCAGGGATACGACAGGGGGATTCTATGGCTACACCTTC. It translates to CASRDTTGGFYGYTF. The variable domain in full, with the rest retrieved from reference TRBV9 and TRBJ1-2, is DSGVTQTPKHLITATGQRVTLRCSPRSGDLSVYWYQQSLDQGLQFLIQYYNGEERAKGNILERFSAQQFPDLHSELNLSSLELGDSALYFCASRDTTGGFYGYTFGSGTRLTVV.

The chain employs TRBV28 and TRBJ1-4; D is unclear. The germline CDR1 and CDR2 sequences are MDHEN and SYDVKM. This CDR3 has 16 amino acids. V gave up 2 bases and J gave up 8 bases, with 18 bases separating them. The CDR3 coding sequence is TGTGCCAGCAGTTTAAGGCGGGGTCAAAAAAGGGAAAAACTGTTTTTT. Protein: CASSLRRGQKREKLFF.

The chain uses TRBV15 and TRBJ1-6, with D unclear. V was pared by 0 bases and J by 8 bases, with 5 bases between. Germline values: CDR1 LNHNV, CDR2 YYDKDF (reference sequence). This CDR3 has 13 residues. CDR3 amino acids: CATSREGHSPLHF. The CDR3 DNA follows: TGTGCCACCAGCAGAGAGGGCCATTCACCCCTCCACTTT.

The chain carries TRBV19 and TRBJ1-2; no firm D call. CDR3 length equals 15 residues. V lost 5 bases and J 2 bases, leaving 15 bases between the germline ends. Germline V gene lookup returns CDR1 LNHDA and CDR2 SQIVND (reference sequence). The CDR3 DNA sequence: TGTGCCAGTAGTTCCTCCTCGACGGGGAACTATGGCTACACCTTC. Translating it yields CASSSSSTGNYGYTF.

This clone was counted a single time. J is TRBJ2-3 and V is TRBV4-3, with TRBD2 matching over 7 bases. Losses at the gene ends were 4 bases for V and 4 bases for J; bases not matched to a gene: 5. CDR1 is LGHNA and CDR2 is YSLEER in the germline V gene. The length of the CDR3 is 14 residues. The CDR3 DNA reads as TGCGCCAGCAGCCCTAGGGAGGGTGCAGATACGCAGTATTTT. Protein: CASSPREGADTQYF.

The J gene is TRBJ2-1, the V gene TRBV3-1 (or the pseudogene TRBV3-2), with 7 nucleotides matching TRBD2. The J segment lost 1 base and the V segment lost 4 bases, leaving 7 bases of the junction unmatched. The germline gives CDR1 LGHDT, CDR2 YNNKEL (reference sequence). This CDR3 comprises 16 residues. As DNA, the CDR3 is TGTGCCAGCAGCCCGAGCGGGGTAAAATCCTACAATGAGCAGTTCTTC. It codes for CASSPSGVKSYNEQFF.

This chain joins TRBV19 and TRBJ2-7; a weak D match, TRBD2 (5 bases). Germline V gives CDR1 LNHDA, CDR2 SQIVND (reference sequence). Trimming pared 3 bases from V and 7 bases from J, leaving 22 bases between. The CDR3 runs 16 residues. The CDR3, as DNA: TGTGCCAGTAGTATTTTCCCCCTTGACCAACGGACTGAGCAGTACTTC. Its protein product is CASSIFPLDQRTEQYF.

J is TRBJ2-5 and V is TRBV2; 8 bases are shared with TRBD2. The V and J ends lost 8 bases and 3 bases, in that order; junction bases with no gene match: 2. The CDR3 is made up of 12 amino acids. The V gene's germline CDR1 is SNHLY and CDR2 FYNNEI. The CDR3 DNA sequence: TGTGCCAGCGCACTAGCGGAAGAGACCCAGTACTTC. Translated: CASALAEETQYF.

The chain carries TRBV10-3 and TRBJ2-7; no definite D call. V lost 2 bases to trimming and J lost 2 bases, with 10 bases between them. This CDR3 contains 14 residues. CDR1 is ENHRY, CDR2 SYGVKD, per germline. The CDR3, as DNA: TGTGCCATCAGTGAGCCAGAAGTACCCTACGAGCAGTACTTC. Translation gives CAISEPEVPYEQYF.

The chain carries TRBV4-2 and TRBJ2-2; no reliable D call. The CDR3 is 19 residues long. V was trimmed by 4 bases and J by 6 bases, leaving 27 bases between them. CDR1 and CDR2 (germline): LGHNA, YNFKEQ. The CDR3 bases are TGTGCCAGCAGCCCCAATTGGGTTGACTCTCAGCTGTCGTCCGGGGAGCTGTTTTTT. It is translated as CASSPNWVDSQLSSGELFF.

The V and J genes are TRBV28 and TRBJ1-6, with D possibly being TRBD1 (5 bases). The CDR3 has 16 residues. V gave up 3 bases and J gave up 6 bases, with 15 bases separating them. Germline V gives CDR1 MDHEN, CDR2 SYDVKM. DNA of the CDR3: TGTGCCAGCAGTTTCGGGCAGGGTCCCCCTAATTCACCCCTCCACTTT. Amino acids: CASSFGQGPPNSPLHF. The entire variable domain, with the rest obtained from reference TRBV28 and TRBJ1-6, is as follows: DVKVTQSSRYLVKRTGEKVFLECVQDMDHENMFWYRQDPGLGLRLIYFSYDVKMKEKGDIPEGYSVSREKKERFSLILESASTNQTSMYLCASSFGQGPPNSPLHFGNGTRLTVT.

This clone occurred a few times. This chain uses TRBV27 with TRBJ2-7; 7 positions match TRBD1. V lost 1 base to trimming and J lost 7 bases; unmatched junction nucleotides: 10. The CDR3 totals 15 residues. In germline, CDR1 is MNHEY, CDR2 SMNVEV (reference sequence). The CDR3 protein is CASSLYKTGDWEQYF. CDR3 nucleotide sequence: TGTGCCAGCAGTTTATATAAAACAGGGGATTGGGAGCAGTACTTC.